This TCR beta chain was sequenced during a study of blood T cells in healthy people across ages (dated by TCRdb to the mid-2010s). Some background on the complete study: In model experiments, template switching captured roughly one uniquely barcoded TCR beta cDNA molecule for every two T cells. Using deep sequencing normalized with unique cDNA molecular identifiers, the study measured how TCR beta repertoire diversity changes with age. The donors were split into four age groups: young (average around 16 years), middle-aged (about 40), aged (approximately 60) and long-lived (more than 80). Donors of different ages were randomly distributed across sequencing lanes to avoid experimental bias. Two additional independent replicas of 1 million unique cDNA reads from the same blood draw were analyzed for two donors (one aged 18 to 30 and one aged 80 or older).

About this clonotype: Its antigen is currently not known. Base-call qualities are not available, and no considerably larger clone is one nucleotide away.

The donors were roughly 38 Caucasian individuals from Russia, aged roughly 6 to 90 years, who were systemically healthy. Ten milliliters of peripheral blood were collected from each donor into EDTA-treated Vacutainer tubes. PBMCs were isolated by Ficoll-Paque density-gradient centrifugation, with at least 6 million obtained per sample. Trizol reagent was used to extract total RNA from PBMCs, with at least 5 micrograms per sample. For every donor, an aliquot of PBMCs went through flow cytometry to measure the percentages of naive CD45RAhigh/CD27high T cells. The paper as a whole reports these results and caveats: Observed TCR beta diversity correlated strongly with the percentage of naive T cells measured by flow cytometry. Because donor CMV infection status was unknown, age-related changes in expanded clonotypes were potentially confounded. Because profiling used bulk unsorted PBMCs, naive and antigen-experienced compartments could not be compared conclusively. Compared with the aged group, more naive CD4+ T cells, fewer expanded clones and increased TCR diversity were shown by the long-lived group, suggesting age selection. As age increased, observed TCR beta diversity per million T cells dropped in a roughly linear way, and a significant reduction was already evident by age around 41. Total diversity estimates from one million sequenced T cells were considered lower bounds and underestimates.

The library was made by 5' RACE. Sequenced on an Illumina HiSeq 2500. A second PCR of roughly 6 to 11 cycles was run with a J-beta primer mix and a sample-barcoded 5' primer. A unique molecular identifier was introduced onto each TCR beta cDNA molecule by a template-switch 5' adaptor carrying 12 random nucleotides. Each sample yielded at least 2.5 million CDR3-containing paired-end reads. First-strand cDNA synthesis was performed from all RNA using the Mint cDNA synthesis kit, with priming by a TRBC-specific oligonucleotide. After uracil-DNA glycosylase treatment, a first 18-cycle PCR used universal primers M1SS and BC2_uni_R on all cDNA. Processing in the source paper ran as follows. Each sample was normalized by randomly selecting 1 million high-quality reads, each carrying a distinct molecular identifier. Reads with shared molecular identifiers were discarded instead of being binned into consensus sequences. MiTCR, with a Q25 quality threshold and the strictest error-elimination algorithm, was used for CDR3 identification, clonotype clustering and error correction. Lower-bound total TCR beta diversity was estimated with a nonparametric unseen species model using Euler transformation. The public sequencing data were trimmed at Q25 with fastp and processed into clonotypes with MiXCR by TCRdb, which kept only in-frame beta chains. Every CDR3 protein is listed once, alongside the most common genes and DNA of its rows. Clone size and V and J calls follow TCRdb, not the original study. The sample records around 1,100,000 distinct CDR3 sequences, around two fifths of which are singletons. Together, the top ten hold around 13% of the sample.

The source of this sequence is a man between 18 and 29 years old in good health. The sequencing input was blood.

The nucleotide sequence is given as TGTGCCATCAGTGAGTCGACCGACACAGATACGCAGTATTTT. This gives the protein CAISESTDTDTQYF. Here the chain combines TRBV10-3 and TRBJ2-3, with the identity of the D gene unclear. The germline V gene provides CDR1 ENHRY and CDR2 SYGVKD. The CDR3 starts with the cysteine, ends with the phenylalanine, and has 14 residues. Only the CDR3 portion is preserved as DNA: 42 bases, with reading frame beginning at the first base. V gives up 0 bases and J gives up 2 bases, and the segment between their germline ends measures 6 bases.